This T cell receptor (beta chain) was recorded in a study of blood T cell repertoires in COVID-19. As for the study in general: Spain, Italy and the United States supplied samples that represented acute and convalescent COVID-19.

Clones were read by immunoSEQ multiplex PCR, and TCRdb kept only the in-frame ones, dropping some. The sample has fewer than 250,000 clones; 83% are singletons. CDR1 and CDR2 from the germline V gene are GTSNPN and SVGIG (reference sequence). V lost 6 bases, J lost 5 bases, and 12 bases stayed unmatched. This CDR3 region has 16 residues. The sequencing sample was made of peripheral blood. The rearrangement joins TRBV30 to TRBJ1-6; 8 bases agree with TRBD1. This receptor was obtained from a woman aged 40 to 50 with active or convalescent COVID-19. The CDR3 nucleotides read TGTGCCTGCCTTTCGCGCGACAGGGGTAATAATTCACCCCTCCACTTT. Protein product: CACLSRDRGNNSPLHF.